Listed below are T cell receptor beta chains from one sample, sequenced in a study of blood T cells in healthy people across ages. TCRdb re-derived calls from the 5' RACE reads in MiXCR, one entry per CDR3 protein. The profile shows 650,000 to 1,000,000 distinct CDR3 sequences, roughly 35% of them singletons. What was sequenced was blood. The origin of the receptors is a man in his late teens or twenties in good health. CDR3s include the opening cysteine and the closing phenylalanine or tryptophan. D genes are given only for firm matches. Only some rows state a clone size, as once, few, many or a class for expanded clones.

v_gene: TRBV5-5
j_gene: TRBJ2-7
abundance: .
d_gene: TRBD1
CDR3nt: TGTGCCAGCAGCTATAGGGGGCCGACCTACGAGCAGTACTTC
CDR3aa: CASSYRGPTYEQYF

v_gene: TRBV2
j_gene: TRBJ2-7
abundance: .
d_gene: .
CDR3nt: TGTGCCAGCAGTGATCCCCTCGGGGCGCCAGACAATGAGCAGTACTTC
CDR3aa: CASSDPLGAPDNEQYF

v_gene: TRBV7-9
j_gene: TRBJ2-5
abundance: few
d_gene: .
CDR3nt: TGTGCCAGCAGCTTAGGGAACACAGAGACCCAGTACTTC
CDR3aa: CASSLGNTETQYF

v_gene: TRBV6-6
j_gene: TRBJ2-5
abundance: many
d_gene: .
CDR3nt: TGTGCCAGCAGTTTGCGGGCTAGCATTATTCAAGAGACCCAGTACTTC
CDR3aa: CASSLRASIIQETQYF

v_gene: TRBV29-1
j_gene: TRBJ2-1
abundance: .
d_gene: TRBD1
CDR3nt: TGCAGCGTTGAGCGGACAGGGGCGGATGAGCAGTTCTTC
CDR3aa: CSVERTGADEQFF

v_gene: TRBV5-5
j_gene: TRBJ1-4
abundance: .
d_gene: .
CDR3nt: TGTGCCAGCAGCTTGGTTCAGGGTGCGGTTAATGAAAAACTGTTTTTT
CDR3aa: CASSLVQGAVNEKLFF

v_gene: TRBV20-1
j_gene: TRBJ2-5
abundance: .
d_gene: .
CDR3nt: TGCAGTGCTAGAGTCCAGGGTAATGAGCAGTACTTC
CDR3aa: CSARVQGNEQYF

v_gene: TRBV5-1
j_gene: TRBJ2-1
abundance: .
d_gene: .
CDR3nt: TGCGCCAGCAGCCCGGACCTGGGCGGACGCTCCTACAATGAGCAGTTCTTC
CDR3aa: CASSPDLGGRSYNEQFF

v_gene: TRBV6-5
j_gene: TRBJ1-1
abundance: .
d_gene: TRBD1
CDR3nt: TGTGCCAGCGAGACTAACGACAGGGACACTGAAGCTTTCTTT
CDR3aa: CASETNDRDTEAFF

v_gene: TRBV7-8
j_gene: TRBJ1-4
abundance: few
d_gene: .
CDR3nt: TGTGCCAGCAGCTTAGAGGGGCCCAATGAAAAACTGTTTTTT
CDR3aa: CASSLEGPNEKLFF

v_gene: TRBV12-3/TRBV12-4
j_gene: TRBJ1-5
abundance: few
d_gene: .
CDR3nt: TGTGCCAGCAGTTTAGTTCAGTCAGATCAGCCCCAGCATTTT
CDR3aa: CASSLVQSDQPQHF

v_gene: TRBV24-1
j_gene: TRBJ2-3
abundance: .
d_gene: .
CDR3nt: TGTGCCGCCAGTGAACACACAGATACGCAGTATTTT
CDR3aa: CAASEHTDTQYF

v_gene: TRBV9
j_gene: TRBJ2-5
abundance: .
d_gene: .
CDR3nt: TGTGCCAGCAGCGTAGTAGGACCATCCAAAGTAGGATCCAGGGTAGTAGATGAGCAGTACTTC
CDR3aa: CASSVVGPSKVGSRVVDEQYF

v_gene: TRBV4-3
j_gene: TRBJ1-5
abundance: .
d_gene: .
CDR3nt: TGCGCCAGCAGCCAAGAGTTAGGCAGGAATCAGCCCCAGCATTTT
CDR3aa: CASSQELGRNQPQHF

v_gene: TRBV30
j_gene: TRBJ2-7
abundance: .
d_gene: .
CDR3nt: TGTGCCTGGGATCGGGGCAGGGGATACGAGCAGTACTTC
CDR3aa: CAWDRGRGYEQYF

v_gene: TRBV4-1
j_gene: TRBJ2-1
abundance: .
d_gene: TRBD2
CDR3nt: TGCGCCAGCAGCCAGATCGCCCTAGCGGAGTACAATGAGCAGTTCTTC
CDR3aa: CASSQIALAEYNEQFF

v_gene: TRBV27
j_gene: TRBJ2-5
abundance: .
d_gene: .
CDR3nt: TGTGCCAGCATCGCCCTCGGGACCCAGTACTTC
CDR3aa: CASIALGTQYF

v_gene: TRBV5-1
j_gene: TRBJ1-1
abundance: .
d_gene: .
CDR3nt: TGCGCCAGCAGCCCCGGGGACACCCAGAGGGAAGCTTTCTTT
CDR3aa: CASSPGDTQREAFF

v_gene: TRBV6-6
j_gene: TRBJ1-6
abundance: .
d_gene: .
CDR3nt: TGTGCCAGCAGTTCGGGCCGGGGGAATTCACCCCTCCACTTT
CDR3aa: CASSSGRGNSPLHF

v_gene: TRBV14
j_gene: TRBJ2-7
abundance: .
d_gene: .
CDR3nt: TGTGCCAGCAGCCAAGGTCCAGGGATCTACGGGCAGTACTTC
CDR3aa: CASSQGPGIYGQYF

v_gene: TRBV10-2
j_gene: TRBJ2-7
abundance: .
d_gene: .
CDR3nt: TGCGCCAGCAGTGGGGTAGCGACAAAAAACTACGAGCAGTACTTC
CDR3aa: CASSGVATKNYEQYF

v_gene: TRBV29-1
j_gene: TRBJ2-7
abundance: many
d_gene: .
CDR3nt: TGCAGCGTGAAATTTACTACTTCGGGGCCCCAGTACTTC
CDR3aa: CSVKFTTSGPQYF

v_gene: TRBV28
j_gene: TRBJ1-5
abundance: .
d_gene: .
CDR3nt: TGTGCCAGCAGTTTAGGCGGTTTTAGCAATCAGCCCCAGCATTTT
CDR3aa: CASSLGGFSNQPQHF

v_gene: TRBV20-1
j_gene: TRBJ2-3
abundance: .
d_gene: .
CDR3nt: TGCAGTGCCTTGGACTCTCCTAGCACAGATACGCAGTATTTT
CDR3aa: CSALDSPSTDTQYF

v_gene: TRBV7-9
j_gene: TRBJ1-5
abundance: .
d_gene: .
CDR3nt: TGTGCCAGCAGCTTAGAAACGGATCAGCCCCAGCATTTT
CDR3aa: CASSLETDQPQHF

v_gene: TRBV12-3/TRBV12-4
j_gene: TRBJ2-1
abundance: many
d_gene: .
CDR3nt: TGTGCCAGCATTGGGGGCGCTGAGCAGTTCTTC
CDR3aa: CASIGGAEQFF

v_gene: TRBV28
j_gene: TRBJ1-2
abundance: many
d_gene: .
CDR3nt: TGTGCCAGCAGTTTATACCCAGGGCACTATGGCTACACCTTC
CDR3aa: CASSLYPGHYGYTF

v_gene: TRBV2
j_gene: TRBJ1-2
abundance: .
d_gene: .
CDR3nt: TGTGCCTCCTACGAGCTTCCCGGATATGGCTACACCTTC
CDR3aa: CASYELPGYGYTF

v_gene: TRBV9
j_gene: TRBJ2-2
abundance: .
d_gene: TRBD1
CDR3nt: TGTGCCAACAGCGCTTCACAGGGGAGCACCGGGGAGCTGTTTTTT
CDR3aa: CANSASQGSTGELFF

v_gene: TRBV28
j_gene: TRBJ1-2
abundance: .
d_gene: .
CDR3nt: TGTGCCAGCAGTTCCATCCGACCACAGGGTGGCTACTATGGCCACACCTTC
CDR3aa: CASSSIRPQGGYYGHTF

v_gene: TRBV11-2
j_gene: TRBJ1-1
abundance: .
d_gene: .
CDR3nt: TGTGCCAGCACCGGGGGTTCGAGACGGGGCACTGAAGCTTTCTTT
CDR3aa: CASTGGSRRGTEAFF

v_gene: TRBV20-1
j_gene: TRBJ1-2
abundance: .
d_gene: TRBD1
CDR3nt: TGCAGTGCTTCGGACAGGGGGCTGGACTGTGGCTACACCTTC
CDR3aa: CSASDRGLDCGYTF

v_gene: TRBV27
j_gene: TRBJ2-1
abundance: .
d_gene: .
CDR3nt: TGTGCCAGCAGTCCGGGACCTCACTACGAGCAGTTCTTC
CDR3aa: CASSPGPHYEQFF

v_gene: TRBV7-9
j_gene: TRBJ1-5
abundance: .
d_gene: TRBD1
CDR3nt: TGTGCCAGCAGCGCGGACAGGGGACCAAATCAGCCCCAGCATTTT
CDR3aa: CASSADRGPNQPQHF

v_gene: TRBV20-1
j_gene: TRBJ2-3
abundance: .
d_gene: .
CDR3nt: TGCAGTGCTAGAGATGGGTCCCTTACAGATACGCAGTATTTT
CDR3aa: CSARDGSLTDTQYF

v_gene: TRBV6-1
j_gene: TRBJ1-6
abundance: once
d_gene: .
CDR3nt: TGTGCCAGCAGCCCGGGGGGACGGCATAATTCACCCCTCCACTTT
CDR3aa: CASSPGGRHNSPLHF

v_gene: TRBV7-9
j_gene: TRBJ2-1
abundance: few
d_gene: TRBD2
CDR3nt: TGTGCCAGCAGCCCCACCGGGGGGGGGCAAAATGAGCAGTTCTTC
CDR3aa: CASSPTGGGQNEQFF

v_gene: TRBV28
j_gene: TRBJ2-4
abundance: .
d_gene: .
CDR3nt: TGTGCCAGCAGTTCATCGGTCAGTGGTGGGACCAAAAACATTCAGTACTTC
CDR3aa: CASSSSVSGGTKNIQYF

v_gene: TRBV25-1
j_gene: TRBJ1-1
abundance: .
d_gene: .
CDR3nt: TGTGCCAGCAGTGGCGACCTGAACCCTGAAGCTTTCTTT
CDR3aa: CASSGDLNPEAFF

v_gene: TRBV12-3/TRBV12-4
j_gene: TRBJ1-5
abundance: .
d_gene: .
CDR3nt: TGTGCCAGCAGTTTCCGGGGGGTCGACAATCAGCCCCAGCATTTT
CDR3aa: CASSFRGVDNQPQHF

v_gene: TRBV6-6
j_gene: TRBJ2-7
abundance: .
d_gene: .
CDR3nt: TGTGCCAGCGGGACCCGGTCCTACGAGCAGTACTTC
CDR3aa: CASGTRSYEQYF

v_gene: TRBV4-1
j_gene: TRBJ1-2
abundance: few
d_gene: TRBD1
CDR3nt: TGCGCCAGCAGCCCGCCAGGGGGCGACTATGGCTACACCTTC
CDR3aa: CASSPPGGDYGYTF

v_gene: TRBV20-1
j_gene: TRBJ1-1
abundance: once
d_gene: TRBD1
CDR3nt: TGCAGTGCCCCCAAAGGGACAGTGGACACTGAAGCTTTCTTT
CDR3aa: CSAPKGTVDTEAFF

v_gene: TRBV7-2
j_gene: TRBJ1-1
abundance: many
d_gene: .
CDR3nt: TGTGCCAGCAGCTTAGTTGGGGCGGCGAACACTGAAGCTTTCTTT
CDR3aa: CASSLVGAANTEAFF

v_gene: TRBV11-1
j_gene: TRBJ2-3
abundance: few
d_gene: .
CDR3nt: TGTGCCAGCAGCTCAGAGAGAGGAGATACGCAGTATTTT
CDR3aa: CASSSERGDTQYF

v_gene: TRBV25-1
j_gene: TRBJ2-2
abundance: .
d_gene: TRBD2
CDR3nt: TGTGCCAGCAGTCTCCCTAGCGGGGGACCCAAAGGGGAGCTGTTTTTT
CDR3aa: CASSLPSGGPKGELFF

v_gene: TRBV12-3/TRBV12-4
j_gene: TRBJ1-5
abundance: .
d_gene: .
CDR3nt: TGTGCCAGCAGTTTTAATAGGGGGTTTCAGCCCCAGCATTTT
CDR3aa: CASSFNRGFQPQHF

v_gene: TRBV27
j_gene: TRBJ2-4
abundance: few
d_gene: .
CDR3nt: TGTGCCAGCAGTTTTCTCCCAGTAGAAGGTGGCATTCAGTACTTC
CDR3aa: CASSFLPVEGGIQYF

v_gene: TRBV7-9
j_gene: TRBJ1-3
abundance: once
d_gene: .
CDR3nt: TGTGCCAGCAGGGCCCGAGTGACACCTGAGGGAAACACCATATATTTT
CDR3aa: CASRARVTPEGNTIYF

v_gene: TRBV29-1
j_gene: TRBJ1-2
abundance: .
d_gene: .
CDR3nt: TGCAGCGTATCAACGCGGGACGTAGCTAACTATGGCTACACCTTC
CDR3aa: CSVSTRDVANYGYTF

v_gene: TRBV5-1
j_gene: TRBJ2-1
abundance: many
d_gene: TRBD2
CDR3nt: TGCGCCAGCAGCCCTGGGACTAGCGGTAACAATGAGCAGTTCTTC
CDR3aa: CASSPGTSGNNEQFF

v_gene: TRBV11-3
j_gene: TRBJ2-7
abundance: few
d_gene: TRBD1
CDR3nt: TGTGCCAGCAGCTCCCAAGCGACAGGGACATCCTACGAGCAGTACTTC
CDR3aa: CASSSQATGTSYEQYF

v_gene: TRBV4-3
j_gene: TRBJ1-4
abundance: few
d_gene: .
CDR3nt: TGCGCCAGCAGCCAAGATCGTCGTAGTAATGAAAAACTGTTTTTT
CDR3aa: CASSQDRRSNEKLFF

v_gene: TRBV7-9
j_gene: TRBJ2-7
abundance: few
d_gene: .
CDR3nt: TGTGCCAGCAGCTCGGACTCGGTCGACCAGTACTTC
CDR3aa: CASSSDSVDQYF

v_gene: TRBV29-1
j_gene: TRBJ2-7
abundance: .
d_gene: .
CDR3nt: TGCAGCGTTATTGATGCCAACTCCGACGAGCAGTACTTC
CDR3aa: CSVIDANSDEQYF

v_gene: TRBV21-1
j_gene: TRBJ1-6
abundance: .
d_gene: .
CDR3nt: TGTGCCAGCAGCAAAACCGCGTCGGTCTATAATTCACCCCTCCACTTT
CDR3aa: CASSKTASVYNSPLHF

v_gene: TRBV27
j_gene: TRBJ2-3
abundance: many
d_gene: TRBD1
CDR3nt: TGTGCCAGCACCACCCGGGACAGGGCGACAGATACGCAGTATTTT
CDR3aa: CASTTRDRATDTQYF

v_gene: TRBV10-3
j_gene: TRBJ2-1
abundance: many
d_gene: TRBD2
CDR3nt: TGTGCCATCAGTGACCCGGCCAGCGGGGGGTTCAATGAGCAGTTCTTC
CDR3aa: CAISDPASGGFNEQFF

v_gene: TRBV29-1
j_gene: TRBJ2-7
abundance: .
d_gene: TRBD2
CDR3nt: TGCAGCGTCTTAAAATTAGCGGGGACTCGCTACGAGCAGTACTTC
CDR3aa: CSVLKLAGTRYEQYF

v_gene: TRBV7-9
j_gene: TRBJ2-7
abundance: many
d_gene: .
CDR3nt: TGTGCCAGCAGCAACTACGAGCAGTACTTC
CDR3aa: CASSNYEQYF